Listed below are T cell receptor beta chains from one sample, sequenced in a study of blood T cell repertoires in COVID-19. Clones were read by immunoSEQ multiplex PCR, and TCRdb kept only the in-frame ones, dropping some. The sample shows 180,000 or so clones, 83% of them seen only once. The sequencing input was PBMCs or T cells enriched from blood (not recorded which). The receptor set was obtained from a woman aged 45-59 years who had recovered from COVID-19. CDR3s include the opening cysteine and the closing phenylalanine or tryptophan. D genes are given only for firm matches. Expanded clones get a size class; other rows say once, few or many, or leave the size out.

TRBD2 | - | TRBJ2-2 | TRBV5-1 | CASSFLAGVDTGELFF | TGCGCCAGCAGCTTCCTAGCGGGAGTGGACACCGGGGAGCTGTTTTTT
- | - | TRBJ1-5 | TRBV7-2 | CASSNTGMGNQPQHF | TGTGCCAGCAGCAACACAGGGATGGGCAATCAGCCCCAGCATTTT
- | - | TRBJ1-1 | TRBV19 | CASSTAGDTEAFF | TGTGCCAGTAGTACCGCAGGGGACACTGAAGCTTTCTTT
TRBD1 | many | TRBJ1-6 | TRBV2 | CASRAGQGLSPLHF | TGTGCCAGCAGGGCGGGACAGGGCCTATCACCCCTCCACTTT
TRBD1 | - | TRBJ1-4 | TRBV6-5 | CATTGVGNEKLFF | TGTGCCACGACAGGGGTGGGTAATGAAAAACTGTTTTTT
- | - | TRBJ2-1 | TRBV9 | CASSARPLGASSYNEQFF | TGTGCCAGCAGCGCGAGACCTTTAGGGGCGAGCTCCTACAATGAGCAGTTCTTC
TRBD2 | - | TRBJ2-1 | TRBV7-3 | CASSEAGGSYNEQFF | TGTGCCAGCAGCGAAGCGGGGGGCTCCTACAATGAGCAGTTCTTC
- | - | TRBJ1-5 | TRBV7-2 | CASSWTENQPQHF | TGTGCCAGCAGCTGGACAGAAAATCAGCCCCAGCATTTT
- | - | TRBJ1-1 | TRBV5-6 | CASSLGGGRNTEAFF | TGTGCCAGCAGCTTAGGGGGAGGGCGGAACACTGAAGCTTTCTTT
- | - | TRBJ1-2 | TRBV29-1 | CSVGAGGNAPDYGYTF | TGCAGCGTTGGGGCGGGTGGGAACGCCCCTGACTATGGCTACACCTTC
- | - | TRBJ1-1 | TRBV30 | CAWAGWTEAFF | TGTGCCTGGGCAGGGTGGACTGAAGCTTTCTTT
TRBD1 | few | TRBJ1-1 | TRBV9 | CASSPRTGMNTEAFF | TGTGCCAGCAGCCCTCGGACAGGGATGAACACTGAAGCTTTCTTT
- | - | TRBJ1-6 | TRBV2 | CASSEAGGGIYNSPLHF | TGTGCCAGCAGTGAAGCGGGAGGGGGAATTTATAATTCACCCCTCCACTTT
- | - | TRBJ1-4 | TRBV27 | CASSLRVNEKLFF | TGTGCCAGCAGTTTAAGAGTAAATGAAAAACTGTTTTTT
- | - | TRBJ1-1 | TRBV18 | CASSHARAEAFF | TGTGCCAGCTCACACGCGAGGGCTGAAGCTTTCTTT
TRBD2 | - | TRBJ2-1 | TRBV7-3 | CASSLVPGASFPGLATEQFF | TGTGCCAGCAGCTTAGTGCCGGGGGCCTCCTTCCCGGGACTAGCCACGGAGCAGTTCTTC
- | - | TRBJ1-3 | TRBV10-1 | CASSGVPGNTIYF | TGCGCCAGCAGTGGAGTTCCTGGAAACACCATATATTTT
- | few | TRBJ1-3 | TRBV6-5 | CASRTQGTQGNTIYF | TGTGCCAGCAGAACTCAGGGGACACAGGGAAACACCATATATTTT
TRBD2 | - | TRBJ2-1 | TRBV11-3 | CASSSPKLAGVHNEQFF | TGTGCCAGCAGCTCGCCAAAACTAGCGGGGGTTCACAATGAGCAGTTCTTC
TRBD1 | - | TRBJ1-5 | TRBV28 | CASRTGTASNQPQHF | TGTGCCAGCAGAACCGGGACAGCGAGCAATCAGCCCCAGCATTTT
- | - | TRBJ1-1 | TRBV7-9 | CASSYRPRAGDTEAFF | TGTGCCAGCAGCTATCGCCCACGGGCAGGGGACACTGAAGCTTTCTTT
TRBD2 | once | TRBJ2-1 | TRBV2 | CASRAQSGGPDNEQFF | TGTGCCAGCAGAGCCCAGAGCGGGGGGCCTGACAATGAGCAGTTCTTC
TRBD1 | - | TRBJ1-3 | TRBV11-2 | CASSSRDRGETIYF | TGTGCCAGCAGCTCCCGGGACAGGGGCGAGACCATATATTTT
TRBD1 | once | TRBJ1-4 | TRBV28 | CASRLGQGGFLNEKLFF | TGTGCCAGCAGGCTGGGACAGGGGGGATTCCTAAACGAAAAACTGTTTTTT
- | - | TRBJ1-1 | TRBV4-3 | CASSQESGAEAFF | TGCGCCAGCAGCCAAGAATCGGGGGCTGAAGCTTTCTTT
- | - | TRBJ1-2 | TRBV5-6 | CASSPRPGGYGYTF | TGTGCCAGCAGCCCCCGTCCGGGAGGGTATGGCTACACCTTC
TRBD1 | - | TRBJ1-5 | TRBV12-3/TRBV12-4 | CASNGQGNQPQHF | TGTGCCAGCAATGGACAGGGCAATCAGCCCCAGCATTTT
TRBD1 | - | TRBJ1-4 | TRBV19 | CASRGGIPGQSNEKLFF | TGTGCCAGTAGAGGGGGCATCCCGGGACAATCTAATGAAAAACTGTTTTTT
- | - | TRBJ1-2 | TRBV6-1 | CASSEAMVQGNYGYTF | TGTGCCAGCAGTGAAGCAATGGTGCAGGGGAACTATGGCTACACCTTC
- | - | TRBJ1-2 | TRBV5-1 | CASGHRAGVVYYGYTF | TGCGCCAGCGGACATCGGGCGGGGGTGGTTTACTATGGCTACACCTTC
- | - | TRBJ2-2 | TRBV27 | CASSFLVRKQDTGELFF | TGTGCCAGCAGTTTTTTGGTTCGGAAGCAGGACACCGGGGAGCTGTTTTTT
TRBD1 | - | TRBJ2-5 | TRBV11-2 | CASSSIRGRGETQYF | TGTGCCAGCAGCTCTATCAGGGGGCGAGGAGAGACCCAGTACTTC
- | - | TRBJ1-3 | TRBV5-1 | CASSETTGSGNTIYF | TGCGCCAGCAGCGAAACTACAGGTTCGGGAAACACCATATATTTT
- | - | TRBJ1-1 | TRBV18 | CASSPLKGVNTEAFF | TGTGCCAGCTCACCGCTGAAGGGGGTGAACACTGAAGCTTTCTTT
- | - | TRBJ1-1 | TRBV18 | CASSPRGGDTEAFF | TGTGCCAGCTCACCTAGGGGGGGTGACACTGAAGCTTTCTTT